This TCR beta chain was identified in a study of blood T cell repertoires in COVID-19. Background on the study: The United States, Italy and Spain were the sources of the acute and convalescent COVID-19 samples. The cDNA or gDNA used as material had been derived from T cells, B-cell-depleted T cells, or PBMCs.

In the original workflow: Estimated nucleated cell counts came from reference gene primer amplification. The method was immunoSEQ multiplex PCR; TCRdb's version includes in-frame clones alone and lacks a portion of them. V and J calls and clone size are those listed in that table; D and trimming were worked out from the DNA. There are approximately 240,000 clones in the sample; 80% to 85% occur only once, and over 2.5% lies in the top ten. V gave up 5 bases and J gave up 7 bases; unmatched junction bases: 6. The germline gives CDR1 ENHRY, CDR2 SYGVKD. The CDR3 totals 14 residues. This receptor was identified in a woman in her twenties or thirties who had recovered from COVID-19. The chain links TRBV10-3 to TRBJ2-1; 9 positions match TRBD1. The sequenced sample was peripheral blood. CDR3 DNA: TGTGCCATCAGTTCACAGGGGGCGCAAAATGAGCAGTTCTTC. Residues: CAISSQGAQNEQFF.